The clone carrying this T cell receptor (beta chain) was found once. The source of the sample is a study of blood T cell repertoires in COVID-19. Only in-frame clones appear in the TCRdb table, and some are missing; sequencing was by immunoSEQ multiplex PCR. The table lists about 110,000 clones, 88% of them singletons. Trimming cost V 1 base and J 6 bases; bases outside gene matches: 4. The germline V gene encodes CDR1 MGHDK and CDR2 SYGVNS. The CDR3 runs 14 residues. This sequence originates from a human donor in a cohort sampled during active COVID-19. This sequence joins TRBV25-1 and TRBJ2-5; 8 nucleotides agree with TRBD1. The sequencing input was peripheral blood. Written as DNA, the CDR3 is TGTGCCAGCAGTGAATCGGGACAGGCACAGACCCAGTACTTC. As protein: CASSESGQAQTQYF.